The 6 T cell receptor beta chains in this list originate from one sample, sequenced in a study of T cells in Graves' hyperthyroidism and ophthalmopathy. Amplified TCR beta CDR3 regions came from RNA transcripts. TCR CDR3 regions were first amplified by RT-PCR with HTBI primers. TCRdb re-derived calls from the multiplex PCR reads in MiXCR, one entry per CDR3 protein. This sample has about 640,000 distinct CDR3 sequences; just under 45% occur once, and the top ten carry roughly 6.5%. Sequenced material: peripheral blood or thyroid tissue (not recorded which). These receptors all stem from an adult man with Graves' disease, either hyperthyroidism or ophthalmopathy (not recorded which).

The chain recombines TRBV2 with TRBJ1-2; 7 nucleotides agree with TRBD1. Trimming at V came to 5 bases and at J to 4 bases, leaving 16 bases not matched to a gene. The germline V gene has CDR1 SNHLY and CDR2 FYNNEI. This CDR3 has 17 amino acids. CDR3 sequence: CASSLSWGQTEPYGYTF. The DNA of the CDR3 is TGTGCCAGCAGTTTATCGTGGGGACAGACAGAACCCTATGGCTACACCTTC.

This clonotype was picked up many times. The rearrangement links TRBV15 to TRBJ2-7, with D possibly TRBD1 on 6 matching bases. Trimming pared 1 base from V and 6 bases from J, leaving 19 bases between. The CDR3 is 16 amino acids. Germline V gene lookup returns CDR1 LNHNV and CDR2 YYDKDF (reference sequence). The CDR3 nucleotides are TGTGCCACCAGCAGAGCCCGACAGGCTAAACCCATCGAGCAGTACTTC. Protein sequence: CATSRARQAKPIEQYF.

The chain has TRBV7-9 and TRBJ1-3; D is ambiguous. The CDR3 extends over 15 amino acids. V was pared by 4 bases and J by 0 bases, with 10 bases between. Germline CDR1 reads SEHNR; CDR2 reads FQNEAQ (reference sequence). The CDR3 is CASSSGASSGNTIYF. The DNA for the CDR3 is TGTGCCAGCAGCTCTGGAGCTAGCTCTGGAAACACCATATATTTT.

The table lists this clonotype with a few counts. The chain recombines TRBV5-1 with TRBJ1-6; no clear D gene. Germline V CDR1 and CDR2: SGHRS, YFSETQ. The CDR3 sequence is 15 residues long. The V end lost 4 bases, the J end lost 8 bases, and 16 bases lay between the germline ends. The CDR3 region is CASSPAGGLDSPLHF. The CDR3 DNA reads TGCGCCAGCAGCCCTGCAGGAGGCCTGGATTCACCCCTCCACTTT.

V and J are TRBV29-1 and TRBJ2-2; D tentatively reads TRBD1 or TRBD2 (5 bases each). Germline V gene data show CDR1 as SQVTM and CDR2 as ANQGSEA. With 4 bases removed from V and 6 bases from J, the gap between germline ends came to 12 bases. The CDR3 extends over 13 amino acids. CDR3 in amino acids: CSVGEGFAGELFF. CDR3 sequence (DNA): TGCAGCGTTGGTGAGGGGTTCGCCGGGGAGCTGTTTTTT.

This clonotype has a handful of counts. V usage is TRBV12-3 or TRBV12-4 and J usage is TRBJ2-7; TRBD2 aligns across 13 bases. The J segment lost 13 bases and the V segment lost 8 bases, leaving 11 bases of the junction unmatched. This CDR3 is 13 amino acids long. DNA for the CDR3: TGTGCCAGCGCCCCGACGGGACTAGCGGGGATTTACTTC. Protein product: CASAPTGLAGIYF.